This T cell receptor (beta chain) was sequenced for a study of CD8+ T cells in alopecia areata. The wider study: The drug, oral tofacitinib, was given to treated patients at 5 to 10 mg twice daily. Scalp area affected, as a percentage, set the severity score of treated patients.

Regarding this clone: Its target is not known.

General study findings and limits: Scalp and blood samples kept many expanded lesional clones throughout tofacitinib.

RNA was extracted and reverse transcribed into cDNA as the sequencing template. Only in-frame clones appear in the TCRdb table, and some are missing; sequencing was by immunoSEQ multiplex PCR. The table shows about 180,000 clones, with 45% to 60% occurring only once. Treatment defined: oral pan-JAK inhibitor, 5-10 mg twice daily. Obtained from alopecia areata patients were lesional scalp punch biopsies along with peripheral blood. CDR1 is ENHRY and CDR2 is SYGVKD in the germline V gene. This CDR3 contains 16 residues. Unmatched junction bases numbered 11, after V lost 3 bases and J lost 5 bases. This TCR was recovered from a human donor with alopecia areata. V usage is TRBV10-3 and J usage is TRBJ2-5; 8 bases map to TRBD1. Sequenced here: CD8+ T cells sorted from blood, sampled around week 54, from a patient treated with tofacitinib. The CDR3 sequence: CAISDPPGGAGETQYF. CDR3 DNA sequence: TGTGCCATCAGTGACCCCCCAGGGGGCGCGGGGGAGACCCAGTACTTC.